The T cell receptor beta chain under discussion was sequenced for a study of PD-1 blockade in classical Hodgkin lymphoma. Study background: It was nivolumab at 3 mg/kg, given intravenously every 2 weeks, that patients received.

Overall study results and limits: Lower baseline TCR diversity was reported for newly diagnosed patients than for healthy donors. Complete responders showed a baseline diversity that resembled the diversity of newly diagnosed patients.

Regarding this clone: The antigen remains unidentified.

Time point defined: cycle 4 day 1 (C4D1), after six to seven weeks of nivolumab. Every single patient, without exception, relapsed after autologous stem cell transplantation, and brentuximab vedotin exposure varied. From thawed PBMCs, CD8+ T cells were isolated by magnetic negative selection. The best responses consisted of complete response, partial response or progressive disease. V lost 1 base, J lost 7 bases, and 13 bases lay in between. The germline gives CDR1 MNHEY, CDR2 SMNVEV (reference sequence). The CDR3 has 14 amino acids. Profiling relied on immunoSEQ multiplex PCR, and the TCRdb table lists in-frame clones only, not all of them. The repertoire has several thousand clones, about three quarters of them found once; the top ten carry approximately 34%.

This receptor was obtained from a human donor with classical Hodgkin lymphoma. Sequencing used CD8+ T cells from blood, obtained before the fourth cycle of nivolumab. The chain couples TRBV27 to TRBJ2-5; D is possibly TRBD2 (7 bases). CDR3 coding DNA: TGTGCCAGCAGTTTATATCCGGGGGGCGGGACCCAGTACTTC. Its protein product is CASSLYPGGGTQYF.